The 8 T cell receptor beta chains presented below share a single source sample, sequenced in a study of shared clonotypes between healthy human individuals. Only in-frame clones appear in the TCRdb table, and some are missing; sequencing was by immunoSEQ multiplex PCR. The table has 2.3 million or so clones, more than 80% seen once. The source material was naive CD4+ T cells from PBMCs. As to subset: CD45RA+ positively selected. These receptors were taken from a man younger than 30 in good health. Some clones in this sample may be carry-over from other donors' samples.

With regard to this clone: A read error may produce the germline difference seen at one junction end. This rearrangement joins TRBV5-6 to TRBJ1-1, with a possible D match to TRBD1 (6 bases). There are 14 residues in the CDR3. The germline CDR1 and CDR2 sequences are SGHDT and YYEEEE. CDR3 in amino acids: CASSQRGVNSEAFF. Written as DNA, the CDR3 is TGTGCCAGCAGCCAAAGGGGGGTAAACAGTGAAGCTTTCTTT. Based on the CDR3 plus reference TRBV5-6 and TRBJ1-1, the full variable domain is DAGVTQSPTHLIKTRGQQVTLRCSPKSGHDTVSWYQQALGQGPQFIFQYYEEEERQRGNFPDRFSGHQFPNYSSELNVNALLLGDSALYLCASSQRGVNSEAFFGQGTRLTVV.

This sequence joins TRBV19 and TRBJ1-5; D gene ambiguous. Germline loops: CDR1 LNHDA, CDR2 SQIVND (reference sequence). CDR3 length: 13 residues. Trimming pared 9 bases from V and 2 bases from J, leaving 11 bases between. The CDR3 DNA sequence: TGTGCCAGCGCCGGCCTGGGCAATCAGCCCCAGCATTTT. This translates into CASAGLGNQPQHF.

As for this clone: Within the sample, other DNA sequences also encode this same CDR3. This chain uses TRBV5-6 with TRBJ2-3, with D hard to call. Germline loops: CDR1 SGHDT, CDR2 YYEEEE. The CDR3 sequence is 15 residues long. Trimming shortened V by 0 bases and J by 0 bases, and 8 bases separated the two germline ends. The CDR3: CASSLGGVSTDTQYF. The CDR3 nucleotides are TGTGCCAGCAGCTTGGGTGGTGTAAGCACAGATACGCAGTATTTT. Using reference TRBV5-6 and TRBJ2-3 for the parts outside the CDR3, the full variable domain is DAGVTQSPTHLIKTRGQQVTLRCSPKSGHDTVSWYQQALGQGPQFIFQYYEEEERQRGNFPDRFSGHQFPNYSSELNVNALLLGDSALYLCASSLGGVSTDTQYFGPGTRLTVL.

The V gene is TRBV6-1, the J gene TRBJ2-7, with unresolved D. The CDR3 sequence is 12 residues long. V was cut by 7 bases and J by 6 bases, with 13 bases left in between. Germline V gene lookup returns CDR1 MNHNS and CDR2 SASEGT. CDR3: CASTPGFAEQYF. The CDR3 DNA reads TGTGCCAGCACTCCTGGGTTTGCCGAGCAGTACTTC.

This chain's CDR3 is CASSSGGVQRRQPQHF. The CDR3 nucleotides read TGTGCCAGCAGTTCCGGAGGTGTACAGAGAAGGCAGCCCCAGCATTTT. This chain connects TRBV28 to TRBJ1-5, with D hard to call. V lost 4 bases, J lost 7 bases, and 20 bases lay in between. The CDR3 spans 16 residues. Per germline, CDR1 MDHEN and CDR2 SYDVKM.

The V gene is TRBV4-3, the J gene TRBJ1-1, with TRBD1 as a possible D gene (6 bases). V gave up 0 bases and J gave up 7 bases, with 24 bases separating them. The germline CDR1 and CDR2 sequences are LGHNA and YSLEER. The CDR3 sequence is 18 residues long. CDR3 sequence: CASSQDTGYWGASLEAFF. DNA of the CDR3: TGCGCCAGCAGCCAAGATACTGGCTATTGGGGGGCAAGTCTTGAAGCTTTCTTT.

The rearrangement links TRBV6-7 to TRBJ2-7; a possible D gene is TRBD1 (5 bases). TRBV6-7 is an ORF for which the function is uncertain. This CDR3 contains 10 residues. V lost 5 bases and J lost 6, with 5 bases in between. CDR3 DNA sequence: TGTGCCAGCAGTCAGGGCGAGCAGTACTTC. Its translation: CASSQGEQYF.

The V gene is TRBV9, the J gene TRBJ2-3; D is perhaps TRBD2 (5 bases). The CDR3 has 15 residues. Germline-derived CDR1 and CDR2 are SGDLS and YYNGEE. The V and J ends lost 0 bases and 2 bases respectively, with 10 bases between them. CDR3 region: CASSVGSGHTDTQYF. DNA of the CDR3: TGTGCCAGCAGCGTAGGCAGCGGCCACACAGATACGCAGTATTTT.